This record looks at one T cell receptor (beta chain) sequence and its context. This clonotype was observed a few times. The antigen this receptor binds is unknown. Base qualities are not at hand, and no much larger clone is one base apart. The sample's time point, from its label and the paper: persistent/refractory GD, antithyroid drugs over 5 years with positive TRAb. RNA was extracted from PBMCs in TRIzol for both TCR sequencing and RNA sequencing. Graves' disease was diagnosed according to American Thyroid Association guidelines. Recruitment of patients was carried out at an endocrinology department in Xi'an, China. From each patient, nine milliliters of peripheral blood was collected into an EDTA anticoagulant tube. Ficoll Paque Plus density gradient separation was used to isolate PBMCs, and no additional T cell sorting was done. An Agilent 2100 Bioanalyzer and agarose gel were used to check RNA quality, while a NanoDrop 2000 measured RNA concentration.

The data were taken from a study of regulatory T cells in long-lasting Graves disease (dated by TCRdb to the early 2020s). About the study as a whole: Persistent Graves' disease was defined as persistently positive TSH receptor autoantibodies together with antithyroid drug treatment for over 5 years. Persistent Graves' disease patients were compared with newly diagnosed Graves' disease patients by peripheral blood TCR sequencing and RNA sequencing. The study took place in China and was registered as a clinical trial. TCR sequencing covered 13 persistent and roughly 20 newly diagnosed Graves' disease patients, some 33 samples in total. Antithyroid drugs had been taken for 8.5 to 12 years on average by persistent Graves' disease patients in the clinical cohort. The paper as a whole reports these results and caveats: Compared with newly diagnosed patients, patients with persistent Graves' disease had lower TCR Shannon entropy and fewer highly expanded clones, which suggests clonal expansion. Sequencing and analysis were limited to the TCR beta chain. Peripheral blood alone was examined, since thyroid tissue, which constituted the primary lesion, could not be accessed. The authors acknowledged the small sample size as a limitation that may reduce accuracy. More public clonotypes were shared among persistent patients (roughly 2,700) than among newly diagnosed patients (966).

Library construction relied on multiplex PCR. Sequencing was carried out with an Illumina HiSeq 4000. iRepertoire HTBI primers and Arm-PCR amplification of CDR3 regions were used to construct TCR beta libraries. Before sequencing, the PCR products underwent gel purification. On the authors' methods: A total of fewer than 65 TRBV and under 15 TRBJ segments were identified across samples and were used for gene usage analysis of CDR3 amino acid clonotypes. COPE and FqMerger were used to merge the filtered high-quality paired reads into contigs. BLAST was used to align contigs to the IMGT TRBV, TRBD and TRBJ reference genes, and CDR3 was defined following IMGT. Any clonotype with a frequency above 0.1% was classified as a highly expanded clone. Repertoire diversity was measured by Shannon entropy, and V-J evenness by the Gini coefficient. A clonotype found in more than one individual was treated as public. TCRdb applied fastp at Q25 and MiXCR to the public reads, then kept only in-frame beta chains. When rows share a CDR3 protein, they turn into one entry using the most common DNA and genes. V and J calls and clone size were set by TCRdb, not the authors. Across this sample there are hundreds of thousands of distinct CDR3 sequences, with around 19% seen only once. Over 25% of the sample is in the top ten clones.

The receptor was derived from a female donor with Graves disease. Sequences were derived from peripheral blood mononuclear cells (PBMCs), sampled when the disease was refractory, from a patient treated with antithyroid drugs.

DNA sequence: TGTGCCAGCAGCCCCGGACCCGACCACGAGCAGTACTTC. Its product reads: CASSPGPDHEQYF. This receptor chain uses TRBV5-6 and TRBJ2-7; the D gene remains uncertain. The germline V gene supplies CDR1 SGHDT and CDR2 YYEEEE. The CDR3 measures 13 amino acids from cysteine to phenylalanine. Left in the record is the CDR3 DNA by itself, 39 bases read in frame from the first base. Relative to germline, V is 4 bases shorter and J is 5 bases shorter, with 13 bases between their ends.